This T cell receptor beta chain stems from a study of blood T cell repertoires in COVID-19. This CDR3 comprises 14 residues. Germline V gene sequence: CDR1 MDHEN, CDR2 SYDVKM. The trim removed 5 bases at V and 4 bases at J, leaving 7 bases unmatched. The data were produced by immunoSEQ multiplex PCR, yet TCRdb's version contains in-frame clones alone and is incomplete. The sample lists some 190,000 clones, around 79% occurring once. The chain couples TRBV28 to TRBJ2-7; 8 bases fit TRBD2. Material: peripheral blood. This TCR was recovered from a woman aged 45-65 years with acute or convalescent COVID-19. The CDR3 protein is CASSTGLGWYEQYF. The CDR3 DNA reads TGTGCCAGCAGTACGGGACTAGGTTGGTACGAGCAGTACTTC.